A single count supports the clone carrying this T cell receptor (beta chain). What it recognizes is unknown. With ten immunoSEQ deep assay plates, unsorted PBMC DNA underwent sequencing. The table came from immunoSEQ multiplex PCR; TCRdb's copy has only in-frame clones and leaves some out. The sample includes a few hundred thousand clones, about 80% seen only once; the top ten take about 12%. The sample belongs to a study of shared clonotypes between healthy human individuals. Overall study context: The composition of the donors was a couple of women and a few men aged 18 to 49. Findings of the study overall: Sequencing depth was expected to affect clonotype sharing among donors.

Looked up from germline, CDR1 is SGHTA and CDR2 is FQGNSA. CDR3 length: 15 residues. V dropped 5 bases and J dropped 8; count of bases not matched to a gene: 11. Sequencing was performed on PBMCs. The receptor comes from a woman in her 40s in good health. Some clones in this sample may be carry-over from other donors' samples. The gene calls are TRBV7-2 and TRBJ2-1; TRBD2 matches at 8 bases. The CDR3 DNA sequence: TGTGCCAGCAGCCACCAAGCGGGAGATTTCCATGAGCAGTTCTTC. The encoded protein is CASSHQAGDFHEQFF.